Each of the 25 T cell receptor beta chains below was sequenced from the same sample in a study of shared clonotypes between healthy human individuals (dated by TCRdb to the early 2020s). Libraries came from the immunoSEQ multiplex PCR assay. TCRdb mirrors the immuneACCESS table, restricted to in-frame sequences. Some clones are absent from its copies; in checked studies, under half trace to an unresolved V gene, and the reason for the others is unknown. Recorded for this sample are some 2.1 million clones; less than 95% of them occurred a single time. About 1.1% of the sample is held by the ten biggest clonotypes. CD8 naive samples were CD45RO-negative cells positively selected for CCR7, giving a CD45RA+CCR7+ population that excluded TemRA cells. Material for sequencing was naive CD8+ T cells sorted from blood. Sample cell subset or site, as interpreted from the label and publication: CD45RA+CCR7+. The origin of the receptors is a man younger than 30 in good health.

CDR3 sequence reads: CASSLPGLAGGRREQYF. CDR3 DNA sequence: TGTGCCAGCAGCCTCCCGGGACTAGCGGGGGGCCGGCGGGAGCAGTACTTC. The chain joins TRBV7-3 to TRBJ2-7, with TRBD2 identical over 15 bases. The V gene end was trimmed by 5 bases and the J gene end by 7 bases; junction bases not matched to a gene: 12. This CDR3 spans 17 amino acids. Germline CDR1 is SGHTA and CDR2 is FQGTGA.

This clone occurred once. V gene TRBV6-1 combines with J gene TRBJ1-2; D gene ambiguous. The length of the CDR3 is 15 residues. Germline V CDR1 and CDR2: MNHNS, SASEGT. Deletions cut 4 bases from V and 4 bases from J, with 16 bases between. The chain's CDR3 is CASSASPDPVYGYTF. Written as DNA, the CDR3 is TGTGCCAGCAGTGCCTCCCCAGACCCAGTCTATGGCTACACCTTC.

A few counts support this clone. This chain links TRBV29-1 with TRBJ1-5; no reliable D call. From germline, CDR1 is SQVTM and CDR2 ANQGSEA. Trimming pared 5 bases from V and 9 bases from J, leaving 14 bases between. The CDR3 consists of 12 residues. The CDR3 here is CSVLSESGPQHF. The CDR3 region has the DNA TGCAGCGTTTTGAGTGAATCAGGGCCCCAGCATTTT.

A single count supports this clone. This rearrangement joins TRBV5-1 to TRBJ1-1, with TRBD1 matching over 7 bases. CDR3 size: 14 residues. V lost 3 bases to trimming and J lost 5 bases; unmatched junction nucleotides: 7. Germline loops: CDR1 SGHRS, CDR2 YFSETQ. This CDR3 reads CASSYPGGETEAFF. The CDR3 coding sequence is TGCGCCAGCAGCTACCCAGGGGGGGAGACTGAAGCTTTCTTT. The whole variable domain, remainder taken from reference TRBV5-1 and TRBJ1-1, is KAGVTQTPRYLIKTRGQQVTLSCSPISGHRSVSWYQQTPGQGLQFLFEYFSETQRNKGNFPGRFSGRQFSNSRSEMNVSTLELGDSALYLCASSYPGGETEAFFGQGTRLTVV.

A single count supports this clone. The chain combines TRBV10-1 with TRBJ2-1, with D maybe TRBD2 (5 bases). Germline loops: CDR1 WNHNN, CDR2 SYGVQD (reference sequence). Trimming pared 2 bases from V and 8 bases from J, leaving 13 bases between. The CDR3 runs 14 residues. The CDR3 DNA is TGCGCCAGCAGTGAGACTAGTAGTTTTCATGAGCAGTTCTTC. This codes for CASSETSSFHEQFF.

J is TRBJ2-7 and V is TRBV7-6; possibly TRBD2 for D (6 bases). The CDR3 spans 16 residues. V lost 5 bases to trimming and J lost 1 base, with 18 bases between them. The germline V gene encodes CDR1 SGHVS and CDR2 FNYEAQ. CDR3 protein: CASSLVGRDSSYEQYF. DNA of the CDR3: TGTGCCAGCAGCCTAGTTGGCAGGGACTCTTCCTACGAGCAGTACTTC.

This chain links TRBV6-5 with TRBJ1-2, with no clear D. The germline V gene encodes CDR1 MNHEY and CDR2 SVGAGI. With 1 base removed from V and 5 bases from J, the gap between germline ends came to 17 bases. The CDR3 sequence is 16 residues long. The CDR3 nucleotides are TGTGCCAGCAGTTACTTCGCCGGACCCGTTACTTATGGCTACACCTTC. This gives the protein CASSYFAGPVTYGYTF.

Comments on this clone: This CDR3 is also generated by other DNA sequences in the sample. This sequence joins TRBV4-1 and TRBJ2-7, with D possibly TRBD1 on 7 matching bases. Germline-derived CDR1 and CDR2 are MGHRA and YSYEKL. This CDR3 comprises 15 residues. V shed 1 base and J shed 2 bases, with 12 bases lying between them. The CDR3 protein is CASSQVQGGTYEQYF. CDR3 nucleotide sequence: TGCGCCAGCAGCCAAGTCCAGGGGGGTACCTACGAGCAGTACTTC.

The chain recombines TRBV5-1 with TRBJ1-1, with 8 positions matching TRBD1. V trimming: 7 bases; J trimming: 0 bases; junction bases outside the gene matches: 5. CDR1 is SGHRS, CDR2 YFSETQ, per germline. This CDR3 has 14 amino acids. The DNA for the CDR3 is TGCGCCAGCCGGGACAGGACGATGAACACTGAAGCTTTCTTT. It specifies CASRDRTMNTEAFF.

The V gene is TRBV5-6, the J gene TRBJ2-1; 9 nucleotides line up with TRBD2. The trim removed 0 bases at V and 9 bases at J, leaving 13 bases unmatched. Germline lookup yields CDR1 SGHDT and CDR2 YYEEEE. CDR3 length equals 17 residues. The CDR3 DNA sequence: TGTGCCAGCAGCTTGGCCCTAGCGGGAAGGATGCGCGGTGAGCAGTTCTTC. Protein: CASSLALAGRMRGEQFF.

The chain is built from TRBV9 and TRBJ2-5, with 12 bases identical to TRBD2. The ends lost 0 bases at V and 0 bases at J; junction bases unmatched: 9. Germline V gene sequence: CDR1 SGDLS, CDR2 YYNGEE. The length of the CDR3 is 19 residues. The CDR3 loop is CASSVEAVGTSGYQETQYF. The CDR3 nucleotides read TGTGCCAGCAGCGTAGAGGCGGTGGGGACTAGCGGGTACCAAGAGACCCAGTACTTC.

This sequence joins TRBV4-1 and TRBJ2-7, with 9 bases that match TRBD1. Per germline, CDR1 MGHRA and CDR2 YSYEKL. The V and J ends lost 0 bases and 7 bases, in that order; junction bases with no gene match: 10. The CDR3 has 16 residues. The CDR3 is CASSQDPGTGMGEQYF. The CDR3 DNA sequence: TGCGCCAGCAGCCAAGACCCCGGGACAGGGATGGGAGAGCAGTACTTC.

The chain recombines TRBV9 with TRBJ2-7; tentatively, D is TRBD2 (6 bases). V was shortened by 4 bases and J by 2 bases, with 13 bases between the two germline ends. CDR3 length: 14 residues. CDR1 SGDLS and CDR2 YYNGEE come from the germline V gene. CDR3 in amino acids: CASSPGTFTYEQYF. The CDR3 DNA sequence: TGTGCCAGCAGCCCCGGGACTTTTACCTACGAGCAGTACTTC.

The rearrangement joins TRBV5-6 to TRBJ2-3, with 9 positions matching TRBD2. In germline, CDR1 is SGHDT, CDR2 YYEEEE. The CDR3 has 16 residues. V lost 0 bases to trimming and J lost 4 bases; unmatched junction nucleotides: 6. CDR3 DNA: TGTGCCAGCAGCTTGGAGATAGCGGGGGAGTCAGATACGCAGTATTTT. Translating it yields CASSLEIAGESDTQYF.

For this clone: The sample contains more than one DNA sequence encoding this CDR3. The chain employs TRBV4-3 and TRBJ2-7, with TRBD1 matching 7 bases. The CDR3 consists of 13 residues. Trimming took 4 bases from V and 3 from J; bases not matched to a gene: 3. Germline V gene lookup returns CDR1 LGHNA and CDR2 YSLEER. The chain's CDR3 is CASSPGQSYEQYF. The CDR3 region has the DNA TGCGCCAGCAGCCCGGGACAGAGCTACGAGCAGTACTTC.

This chain uses TRBV4-2 with TRBJ1-2; D unclear. Germline CDR1 is LGHNA and CDR2 is YNFKEQ. The V and J ends lost 3 bases and 8 bases respectively, with 16 bases between them. The CDR3 runs to 14 residues. CDR3 sequence (DNA): TGTGCCAGCAGCCATGGATCCTTTTCTGGCGGCTACACCTTC. The encoded protein is CASSHGSFSGGYTF.

V and J are TRBV28 and TRBJ2-2; D call uncertain. The CDR3 has 16 amino acids. The V and J ends lost 5 bases and 4 bases respectively, with 17 bases between them. Germline CDR1 MDHEN, CDR2 SYDVKM. CDR3 bases: TGTGCCAGCAGTCCAAGGACGGACGAGACCACCGGGGAGCTGTTTTTT. Translating it yields CASSPRTDETTGELFF. Drawing the rest from reference TRBV28 and TRBJ2-2, the complete variable domain is DVKVTQSSRYLVKRTGEKVFLECVQDMDHENMFWYRQDPGLGLRLIYFSYDVKMKEKGDIPEGYSVSREKKERFSLILESASTNQTSMYLCASSPRTDETTGELFFGEGSRLTVL.

The V gene is TRBV6-6, the J gene TRBJ2-3; maybe TRBD2 (7 bases). The CDR3 spans 15 residues. Germline V gene data show CDR1 as MNHNY and CDR2 as SVGAGI (reference sequence). Trimming stripped 2 bases from V and 0 bases from J, with 9 bases between. CDR3 in amino acids: CASSYGGASTDTQYF. The DNA for the CDR3 is TGTGCCAGCAGTTACGGGGGGGCCAGCACAGATACGCAGTATTTT.

The chain joins TRBV28 to TRBJ1-5; 9 bases map to TRBD1. The ends lost 3 bases at V and 7 bases at J; junction bases unmatched: 7. Germline CDR1 reads MDHEN; CDR2 reads SYDVKM. This CDR3 region has 15 residues. Here the CDR3 DNA reads TGTGCCAGCAGTTTGGGACAGGGATTAATGCAGCCCCAGCATTTT. Translated, it gives CASSLGQGLMQPQHF.

The J gene is TRBJ1-2, the V gene TRBV13; D is unresolved. Between the trimmed V and J ends, which lost 5 bases and 3 bases, there was a span of 10 bases. CDR3 length: 13 amino acids. The germline gives CDR1 PRHDT, CDR2 FYEKMQ (reference sequence). The CDR3 protein is CASSAGGYYGYTF. The CDR3 coding sequence is TGTGCCAGCAGCGCCGGAGGCTACTATGGCTACACCTTC. The full variable domain, with the rest looked up from reference TRBV13 and TRBJ1-2, is AAGVIQSPRHLIKEKRETATLKCYPIPRHDTVYWYQQGPGQDPQFLISFYEKMQSDKGSIPDRFSAQQFSDYHSELNMSSLELGDSALYFCASSAGGYYGYTFGSGTRLTVV.

The V and J genes are TRBV19 and TRBJ1-5; 8 bases map to TRBD1. Germline values: CDR1 LNHDA, CDR2 SQIVND (reference sequence). Trimming took 4 bases from V and 3 from J; bases not matched to a gene: 5. The CDR3 contains 15 residues. For the CDR3, the DNA is TGTGCCAGTAGTACCGGGACAGGAACCAATCAGCCCCAGCATTTT. As protein: CASSTGTGTNQPQHF.

With respect to this clone: This CDR3 is also generated by other DNA sequences in the sample. In nucleotides, the CDR3 is TGTGCCAGCAGCTTGGGCGGGGGTTACGAGCAGTACTTC. Amino acid sequence: CASSLGGGYEQYF. This chain joins TRBV5-4 and TRBJ2-7; TRBD2 matches 7 bases. J gave up 4 bases and V 0 bases, and 1 base lay outside the gene matches. CDR1 and CDR2 (germline): SGHNT, YYREEE (reference sequence). The CDR3 has 13 amino acids.

V is TRBV5-5 and J is TRBJ2-7, with D tentatively TRBD2 (6 bases). Trimming removed 2 bases at V and 3 bases at J, with 12 bases between. The germline gives CDR1 SGHKS, CDR2 YYEKEE (reference sequence). The CDR3 contains 14 residues. The CDR3 here is CASSLLPGGYEQYF. CDR3 coding DNA: TGTGCCAGCAGCTTATTGCCCGGGGGCTACGAGCAGTACTTC.

J is TRBJ1-1 and V is TRBV4-1, with D perhaps matching TRBD1 (5 bases). The germline gives CDR1 MGHRA, CDR2 YSYEKL. There are 12 residues in the CDR3. The V and J ends lost 5 bases and 11 bases respectively, with 15 bases between them. CDR3 region: CASSGPFWGAFF. CDR3 DNA: TGCGCCAGCAGCGGGCCTTTCTGGGGGGCTTTCTTT.

V is TRBV7-8 and J is TRBJ2-3, with 11 nucleotides matching TRBD2. This CDR3 region has 17 residues. Trimming removed 0 bases from V and 3 bases from J; junction bases left unmatched: 5. Germline-derived CDR1 and CDR2 are SGHVS and FQNEAQ. DNA for the CDR3: TGTGCCAGCAGCTTAGCACTAGCGGGAGCGTGGACAGATACGCAGTATTTT. It translates to CASSLALAGAWTDTQYF.